These 19 T cell receptor beta chains were sequenced from one sample in a study of shared clonotypes between healthy human individuals. Clones were sequenced by immunoSEQ multiplex PCR, and TCRdb holds only the in-frame ones, with some missing. The sample lists about 980,000 clones, 70% to 85% seen once, with approximately 1.5% in the top ten. The material sequenced was memory CD4+ T cells sorted from blood. Subset here: CD45RA-negative fraction. The source of these receptors is a man aged 18 to 29 in good health.

The CDR3 protein is CASSRGQSIYNSPLHF. CDR3 nucleotide sequence: TGCGCCAGCAGCCGAGGGCAGTCGATCTATAATTCACCCCTCCACTTT. V is TRBV5-1 and J is TRBJ1-6; no definite D call. V was cut by 4 bases and J by 3 bases, with 14 bases left in between. Germline lookup yields CDR1 SGHRS and CDR2 YFSETQ. This CDR3 is built from 16 residues.

CDR3 coding DNA: TGTGCCAGCAGTTTCGAGCCTCAGGGTGATTCACCCCTCCACTTT. Amino acids: CASSFEPQGDSPLHF. This rearrangement joins TRBV27 to TRBJ1-6; D might be TRBD1 (5 bases). The CDR3 is 15 residues long. Germline lookup yields CDR1 MNHEY and CDR2 SMNVEV (reference sequence). Trimming cost V 3 bases and J 8 bases, with 14 bases left between them.

The gene calls are TRBV12-5 and TRBJ2-7, with D tentatively TRBD2 (5 bases). CDR3 size: 14 residues. Germline values: CDR1 LGHNT, CDR2 FRNRAP. With 7 bases removed from V and 2 bases from J, the gap between germline ends came to 15 bases. CDR3 region: CASAPQAGPYEQYF. The CDR3 bases are TGTGCTAGTGCCCCTCAGGCGGGTCCCTACGAGCAGTACTTC.

The genes are TRBV4-1 and TRBJ2-5; D tentatively fits TRBD1 or TRBD2 (6 bases each). Trimming took 0 bases from V and 2 from J, leaving 13 bases between them. The CDR3 length is 16 residues. Germline lookup yields CDR1 MGHRA and CDR2 YSYEKL. The CDR3 DNA reads TGCGCCAGCAGCCAAGAAGGGGGGCTTTCACAAGAGACCCAGTACTTC. It encodes CASSQEGGLSQETQYF.

This clone showed up just a few times. This chain connects TRBV6-5 to TRBJ1-1; no clear D gene. Germline CDR1 reads MNHEY; CDR2 reads SVGAGI. The CDR3 consists of 14 residues. Trimming left V 6 bases short and J 3 bases short, with 14 bases between. The CDR3 reads CASRAPRWDTEAFF. CDR3 coding DNA: TGTGCCAGCAGGGCGCCAAGGTGGGACACTGAAGCTTTCTTT.

This chain joins TRBV30 and TRBJ1-6; a weak D match, TRBD1 (5 bases). V lost 2 bases, J lost 10 bases, and 15 bases lay in between. The CDR3 is 14 amino acids. Germline V lookup: CDR1 GTSNPN, CDR2 SVGIG (reference sequence). In nucleotides, the CDR3 is TGTGCCTGGAGTCTCGAGGGCAGGGAGTCACCCCTCCACTTT. Its translation: CAWSLEGRESPLHF.

This clone was recorded at least ten times. The chain carries TRBV6-5 and TRBJ2-7; TRBD1 aligns across 7 bases. The CDR3 has 15 amino acids. In germline, CDR1 is MNHEY, CDR2 SVGAGI. Germline trimming cut 2 bases from V and 1 base from J; bases unmatched to any gene: 5. CDR3 sequence (DNA): TGTGCCAGCAGTTACAGGGGGCGAGGGTCCTACGAGCAGTACTTC. This encodes CASSYRGRGSYEQYF.

V gene TRBV14 combines with J gene TRBJ2-5, with 11 nucleotides matching TRBD1. The V and J ends lost 3 bases and 7 bases, in that order; junction bases with no gene match: 4. CDR1 and CDR2 (germline): SGHDN, FVKESK. The CDR3 sequence is 14 residues long. The CDR3 nucleotides read TGTGCCAGCAGCCAGGACAGGGGGCGCGTGACCCAGTACTTC. Translating gives CASSQDRGRVTQYF.

The chain recombines TRBV5-8 with TRBJ1-5; TRBD1 matches 8 bases. The germline CDR1 and CDR2 sequences are SGHTS and YDEGEE. The CDR3 has 16 amino acids. J gave up 6 bases and V 3 bases, and 11 bases lay outside the gene matches. The CDR3 region has the DNA TGTGCCAGCAGCTCACAAGTATACAGGGGGTCTCAGCCCCAGCATTTT. Its translation is CASSSQVYRGSQPQHF.

CDR3 in amino acids: CASSLMADQETQYF. The CDR3 nucleotides read TGTGCCAGCAGCTTGATGGCGGACCAAGAGACCCAGTACTTC. This chain connects TRBV5-4 to TRBJ2-5; D not certain. There are 14 residues in the CDR3. The ends were cut back, 1 base at V and 0 bases at J, with 7 bases in the middle. Germline CDR1 SGHNT, CDR2 YYREEE (reference sequence).

V gene TRBV12-5 combines with J gene TRBJ2-5; TRBD1 matches 11 bases. The CDR3 totals 14 residues. CDR1 and CDR2 (germline): LGHNT, FRNRAP. With 6 bases clipped from V and 5 bases from J, the junction kept 5 bases outside the gene matches. For the CDR3, the DNA is TGTGCTAGTGGCCCGGGACAGGGGGTGGAGACCCAGTACTTC. Residues: CASGPGQGVETQYF.

This sequence joins TRBV28 and TRBJ1-5; tentatively, D is TRBD1 (5 bases). Germline V lookup: CDR1 MDHEN, CDR2 SYDVKM. V was shortened by 3 bases and J by 5 bases, with 8 bases between the two germline ends. The CDR3 length is 13 residues. The CDR3 spells CASSFLGDQPQHF. The CDR3 bases are TGTGCCAGCAGTTTCCTGGGGGATCAGCCCCAGCATTTT.

The chain employs TRBV9 and TRBJ2-2; TRBD2 might be the D (6 bases). Germline V gives CDR1 SGDLS, CDR2 YYNGEE. Trimming pared 0 bases from V and 1 base from J, leaving 10 bases between. The CDR3 has 16 residues. CDR3 sequence: CASSVGDSGNTGELFF. The CDR3 DNA reads TGTGCCAGCAGCGTAGGCGATAGCGGGAACACCGGGGAGCTGTTTTTT.

The gene calls are TRBV12-2 and TRBJ2-3; the D call of TRBD2 is as the table states it, not checked on the DNA. TRBV12-2 is flagged as a pseudogene. The CDR3 runs 16 residues. The CDR3 region has the DNA TGTGCAAGTCGCTTAGAAGAGCGGGAGGGTTCGGATACGCAGTATTTT. This codes for CASRLEEREGSDTQYF.

The V and J genes are TRBV11-2 and TRBJ2-5; the match to TRBD2 covers 9 bases. V trimming: 5 bases; J trimming: 9 bases; junction bases outside the gene matches: 10. CDR1 and CDR2 from the germline V gene are SGHAT and FQNNGV. There are 14 residues in the CDR3. The CDR3 DNA reads as TGTGCCAGCAGCACCGGGACTAGCTCGTGGTCCCAGTACTTC. Encoded protein: CASSTGTSSWSQYF. The whole variable domain, filled in from reference TRBV11-2 and TRBJ2-5, reads EAGVAQSPRYKIIEKRQSVAFWCNPISGHATLYWYQQILGQGPKLLIQFQNNGVVDDSQLPKDRFSAERLKGVDSTLKIQPAKLEDSAVYLCASSTGTSSWSQYFGPGTRLLVL.

Only a few counts were recorded for this clone. The chain employs TRBV5-4 and TRBJ2-4; 9 positions match TRBD1. The J segment lost 1 base and the V segment lost 0 bases, leaving 5 bases of the junction unmatched. The CDR3 totals 17 residues. CDR1 SGHNT and CDR2 YYREEE come from the germline V gene (reference sequence). The chain's CDR3 is CASSLARTGAAKNIQYF. The CDR3 bases are TGTGCCAGCAGCTTGGCACGGACAGGGGCCGCCAAAAACATTCAGTACTTC. Drawing the rest from reference TRBV5-4 and TRBJ2-4, the complete variable domain is ETGVTQSPTHLIKTRGQQVTLRCSSQSGHNTVSWYQQALGQGPQFIFQYYREEENGRGNFPPRFSGLQFPNYSSELNVNALELDDSALYLCASSLARTGAAKNIQYFGAGTRLSVL.

V gene TRBV7-2 combines with J gene TRBJ2-7, with 9 bases matching TRBD1. J gave up 5 bases and V 5 bases, and 7 bases lay outside the gene matches. The CDR3 length is 14 residues. The germline V gene has CDR1 SGHTA and CDR2 FQGNSA. CDR3: CASSRGQGRDEQYF. Here the CDR3 DNA reads TGTGCCAGCAGCCGCGGACAGGGGCGGGACGAGCAGTACTTC.

V usage is TRBV19 and J usage is TRBJ2-7; perhaps TRBD1 as D (7 bases). Trimming stripped 6 bases from V and 1 base from J, with 16 bases between. Germline CDR1 and CDR2: LNHDA and SQIVND (reference sequence). The length of the CDR3 is 15 residues. The CDR3 region is CASSPRGTVSYEQYF. In nucleotides, the CDR3 is TGTGCCAGTAGCCCTCGCGGGACAGTTTCCTACGAGCAGTACTTC.

On this clone: The same CDR3 also results from other DNA sequences found in this sample. The chain carries TRBV5-1 and TRBJ1-5; 7 nucleotides match TRBD1. Germline-derived CDR1 and CDR2 are SGHRS and YFSETQ. V was clipped by 0 bases and J by 7 bases; unmatched bases: 7. The CDR3 totals 15 residues. CDR3 nucleotides: TGCGCCAGCAGCTTGGGAGACAGGGAAGGCCAGCCCCAGCATTTT. This gives the protein CASSLGDREGQPQHF.